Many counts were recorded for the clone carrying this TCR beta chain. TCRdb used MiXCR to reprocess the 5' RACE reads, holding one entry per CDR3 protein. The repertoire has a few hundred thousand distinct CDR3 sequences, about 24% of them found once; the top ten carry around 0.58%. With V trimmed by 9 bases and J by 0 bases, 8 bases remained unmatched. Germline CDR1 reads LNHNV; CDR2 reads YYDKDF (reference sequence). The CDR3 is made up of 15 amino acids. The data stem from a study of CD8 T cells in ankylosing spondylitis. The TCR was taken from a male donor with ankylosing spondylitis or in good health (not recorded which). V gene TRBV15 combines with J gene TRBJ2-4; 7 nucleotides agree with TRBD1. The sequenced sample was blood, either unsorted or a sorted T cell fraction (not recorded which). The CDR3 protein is CATRDREIAKNIQYF. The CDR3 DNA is TGTGCCACACGCGACAGGGAAATAGCCAAAAACATTCAGTACTTC.